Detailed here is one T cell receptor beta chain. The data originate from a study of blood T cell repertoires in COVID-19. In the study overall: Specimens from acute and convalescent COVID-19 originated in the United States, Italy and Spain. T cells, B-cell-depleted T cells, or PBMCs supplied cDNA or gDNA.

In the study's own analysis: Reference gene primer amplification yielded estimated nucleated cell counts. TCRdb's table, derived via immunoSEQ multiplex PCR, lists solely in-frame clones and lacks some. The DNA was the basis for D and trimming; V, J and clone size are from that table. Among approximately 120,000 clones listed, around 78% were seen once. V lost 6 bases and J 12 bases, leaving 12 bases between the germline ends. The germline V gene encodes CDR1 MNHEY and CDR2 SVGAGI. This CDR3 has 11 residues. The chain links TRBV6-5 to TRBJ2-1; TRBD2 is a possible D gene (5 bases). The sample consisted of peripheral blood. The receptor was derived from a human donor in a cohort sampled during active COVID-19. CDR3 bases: TGTGCCAGCAGAGGACTGATAGGGCAGTTCTTC. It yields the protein CASRGLIGQFF.